This passage covers 30 T cell receptor beta chains from one sample sequenced in a study of shared clonotypes between healthy human individuals. The method was immunoSEQ multiplex PCR; TCRdb's version includes in-frame clones alone and lacks a portion of them. The table includes about 490,000 clones, around four fifths detected once. The sequenced sample consisted of PBMCs. These receptor sequences come from a woman between 40 and 50 years old in good health. Some clones in this sample may be carry-over from other donors' samples.

This chain connects TRBV4-3 to TRBJ1-4, with D maybe TRBD1 (5 bases). This CDR3 has 14 amino acids. V was shortened by 0 bases and J by 8 bases, with 10 bases between the two germline ends. CDR1 and CDR2 from the germline V gene are LGHNA and YSLEER. This chain's CDR3 is CASSQDSGDEKLFF. DNA for the CDR3: TGCGCCAGCAGCCAAGATAGCGGGGACGAAAAACTGTTTTTT.

This chain uses TRBV9 with TRBJ1-4; no clear D gene. Germline V gives CDR1 SGDLS, CDR2 YYNGEE. Trimming removed 3 bases at V and 15 bases at J, with 15 bases between. The CDR3 contains 12 residues. Here the CDR3 DNA reads TGTGCCAGCAGCGCTACGACCCACGGGTTGTTTTTT. Its protein product is CASSATTHGLFF.

The chain joins TRBV7-9 to TRBJ1-4, with 8 bases fitting TRBD1. V shed 7 bases, J shed 2 bases, and the junction held 15 bases outside the gene matches. CDR3 length equals 18 residues. The V gene's germline CDR1 is SEHNR and CDR2 FQNEAQ (reference sequence). CDR3 region: CASNRFRGLAVTNEKLFF. For the CDR3, the DNA is TGTGCCAGCAACCGGTTCAGGGGGCTGGCTGTTACTAATGAAAAACTGTTTTTT.

This clone was detected only a few times. The chain has TRBV5-6 and TRBJ1-1; D gene uncertain. The CDR3 is 14 residues long. The ends were cut back, 4 bases at V and 2 bases at J, with 12 bases in the middle. In germline, CDR1 is SGHDT, CDR2 YYEEEE. In DNA, the CDR3 is TGTGCCAGCAGCGGCTTATCGGCAAACACTGAAGCTTTCTTT. It yields the protein CASSGLSANTEAFF.

The table lists this clone with a count of one. This rearrangement joins TRBV27 to TRBJ2-2; 8 nucleotides line up with TRBD1. The V and J ends lost 8 bases and 5 bases, in that order; junction bases with no gene match: 13. The CDR3 has 16 amino acids. Germline V gene lookup returns CDR1 MNHEY and CDR2 SMNVEV (reference sequence). In DNA form, the CDR3 reads TGTGCCAGCTCCTCCAGGGGGCGGTTACGGACCGGGGAGCTGTTTTTT. This translates into CASSSRGRLRTGELFF.

This clone was seen only a few times. This chain connects TRBV5-1 to TRBJ2-3, with D possibly matching TRBD1 (6 bases). The CDR3 loop spans 17 amino acids. The V end was cut by 3 bases, the J end by 3 bases, with 20 bases between. CDR1 is SGHRS and CDR2 is YFSETQ in the germline V gene. The CDR3 bases are TGCGCCAGCAGCTCCACCGGACAGATAAAGAGGACAGATACGCAGTATTTT. Translating it yields CASSSTGQIKRTDTQYF.

The chain has TRBV5-8 and TRBJ1-2, with D possibly TRBD1 on 5 matching bases. V was shortened by 0 bases and J by 8 bases, with 11 bases between the two germline ends. CDR1 SGHTS and CDR2 YDEGEE come from the germline V gene. The CDR3 runs 13 residues. CDR3 protein: CASSLERRDGYTF. CDR3 nucleotide sequence: TGTGCCAGCAGCTTGGAGCGGAGGGACGGCTACACCTTC.

The gene calls are TRBV11-2 and TRBJ2-3; D not resolved. The germline gives CDR1 SGHAT, CDR2 FQNNGV. This CDR3 is 12 amino acids long. V gave up 4 bases and J gave up 4 bases, with 6 bases separating them. Here the CDR3 reads CASSSNSDTQYF. The CDR3 bases are TGTGCCAGCAGCTCCAATTCAGATACGCAGTATTTT.

The chain uses TRBV6-1 and TRBJ2-6; TRBD1 agrees at 9 bases. CDR1 and CDR2 (germline): MNHNS, SASEGT. The CDR3 runs 15 residues. Trimming cost V 8 bases and J 5 bases; bases outside gene matches: 7. CDR3: CASGQGTGRANVLTF. As DNA, the CDR3 is TGTGCCAGCGGACAGGGGACGGGTCGGGCCAACGTCCTGACTTTC.

V gene TRBV4-1 combines with J gene TRBJ1-4, with D unclear. CDR1 and CDR2 from the germline V gene are MGHRA and YSYEKL. V was shortened by 1 base and J by 0 bases, with 9 bases between the two germline ends. This CDR3 has 16 residues. In DNA, the CDR3 is TGCGCCAGCAGCCAAGGCTCTTCTGCAACTAATGAAAAACTGTTTTTT. Its protein is CASSQGSSATNEKLFF.

As for this clone: A far larger clone is a single base away, which makes a read error likely. The rearrangement uses TRBV7-9 and TRBJ1-2; D remains ambiguous. The CDR3 extends over 12 amino acids. Germline CDR1 SEHNR, CDR2 FQNEAQ (reference sequence). Written as DNA, the CDR3 is TGTGCCAGCAGCTTAGGAGGGTTTTGGGTCCACTTC. This encodes CASSLGGFWVHF.

This clone showed up just a few times. The chain employs TRBV12-1 and TRBJ1-5; the table assigns TRBD1, which was not confirmed against the DNA. TRBV12-1 is assigned pseudogene status. CDR3 size: 15 residues. The CDR3 region is CASSFTRQGNQPQHF. The CDR3 DNA reads as TGTGCCAGCAGTTTTACCCGACAGGGGAATCAGCCCCAGCATTTT.

About this clone itself: With a far larger clone one base away, a read error is the likely cause. J is TRBJ2-4 and V is TRBV11-2; the D gene is possibly TRBD1 (6 bases). V shed 2 bases and J shed 9 bases, with 17 bases lying between them. This CDR3 region has 15 residues. Germline lookup yields CDR1 SGHAT and CDR2 FQNNGV. For the CDR3, the DNA is TGTGCCAGCAGCTTACCCTGGGGCAGGGGACCCATTCAGTACTTC. Amino acids: CASSLPWGRGPIQYF.

This clone was observed a handful of times. V usage is TRBV28 and J usage is TRBJ2-7; TRBD2 agrees at 8 bases. The germline CDR1 and CDR2 sequences are MDHEN and SYDVKM. V lost 6 bases and J lost 2; bases outside the gene matches: 9. The CDR3 extends over 15 amino acids. CDR3 sequence reads: CASSSVAGITYEQYF. In nucleotides, the CDR3 is TGTGCCAGCAGCTCCGTAGCGGGAATAACCTACGAGCAGTACTTC.

This clone occurred a few times. The CDR3 spells CASSPAAPGLAVTYEQYF. DNA for the CDR3: TGTGCCAGCAGTCCCGCTGCTCCGGGACTAGCGGTAACCTACGAGCAGTACTTC. The chain has TRBV28 and TRBJ2-7; 11 nucleotides align to TRBD2. With 5 bases clipped from V and 2 bases from J, the junction kept 14 bases outside the gene matches. From germline, CDR1 is MDHEN and CDR2 SYDVKM. The CDR3 contains 18 residues.

CDR3: CASSLTRAGGDETQYF. CDR3 DNA: TGTGCCAGCAGTCTCACCCGAGCGGGAGGAGACGAGACCCAGTACTTC. This sequence joins TRBV28 and TRBJ2-5; TRBD2 aligns across 9 bases. CDR1 and CDR2 from the germline V gene are MDHEN and SYDVKM. J gave up 5 bases and V 5 bases, and 12 bases lay outside the gene matches. CDR3 length equals 16 residues. The entire variable domain, with the rest obtained from reference TRBV28 and TRBJ2-5, is as follows: DVKVTQSSRYLVKRTGEKVFLECVQDMDHENMFWYRQDPGLGLRLIYFSYDVKMKEKGDIPEGYSVSREKKERFSLILESASTNQTSMYLCASSLTRAGGDETQYFGPGTRLLVL.

The V call is TRBV18, the J call TRBJ2-1; 9 bases align to TRBD2. Unmatched junction bases numbered 5, after V lost 1 base and J lost 4 bases. From germline, CDR1 is KGHSH and CDR2 LQKENI. The CDR3 is 16 amino acids. As DNA, the CDR3 is TGTGCCAGCTCACCACAAACTCTAGCGGGATACAATGAGCAGTTCTTC. Its translation is CASSPQTLAGYNEQFF.

The rearrangement links TRBV6-6 to TRBJ2-1; no clear D gene. Germline V CDR1 and CDR2: MNHNY, SVGAGI (reference sequence). The CDR3 has 15 amino acids. Trimming stripped 4 bases from V and 0 bases from J, with 10 bases between. CDR3 loop: CASSSLALSYNEQFF. The DNA for the CDR3 is TGTGCCAGCAGTTCGTTGGCTCTCTCCTACAATGAGCAGTTCTTC.

This clone was found once. V usage is TRBV27 and J usage is TRBJ1-6; TRBD1 matches 7 bases. Germline CDR1 MNHEY, CDR2 SMNVEV (reference sequence). The CDR3 is 16 amino acids. V was pared by 0 bases and J by 8 bases, with 7 bases of the junction left unmatched. The CDR3 protein is CASSLSARDRYSPLHF. The CDR3 nucleotides are TGTGCCAGCAGTTTATCAGCCCGGGACAGATATTCACCCCTCCACTTT.

This clone appeared a few times. J is TRBJ1-3 and V is TRBV6-4; D unclear. Germline loops: CDR1 MRHNA, CDR2 SNTAGT. The CDR3 totals 16 residues. Trimming took off 4 bases at V and 0 bases at J, with 13 bases between the two ends. CDR3 protein: CASSAPPDGSGNTIYF. The CDR3 nucleotides read TGTGCCAGCAGTGCGCCCCCGGACGGCTCTGGAAACACCATATATTTT.

In its sample, this clone was seen a few times. The chain is built from TRBV28 and TRBJ2-7; no clear D gene. Germline lookup yields CDR1 MDHEN and CDR2 SYDVKM. V was shortened by 5 bases and J by 1 base, with 6 bases between the two germline ends. The CDR3 is 12 amino acids. The chain's CDR3 is CASSHGSYEQYF. The DNA for the CDR3 is TGTGCCAGCAGTCACGGTTCCTACGAGCAGTACTTC.

This clone was observed a handful of times. The chain combines TRBV6-1 with TRBJ1-4; D is perhaps TRBD1 (5 bases). CDR1 is MNHNS and CDR2 is SASEGT in the germline V gene. V lost 4 bases, J lost 8 bases, and 11 bases lay in between. The CDR3 has 13 amino acids. The CDR3 coding sequence is TGTGCCAGCAGTGTCAGGGTTCGGGAAAAACTGTTTTTT. Its translation: CASSVRVREKLFF.

The chain joins TRBV15 to TRBJ2-1, with D hard to call. The germline gives CDR1 LNHNV, CDR2 YYDKDF (reference sequence). Trimming took off 0 bases at V and 0 bases at J, with 3 bases between the two ends. The CDR3 runs 14 residues. The CDR3 spells CATSRDNSYNEQFF. The CDR3, as DNA: TGTGCCACCAGCAGAGATAACTCCTACAATGAGCAGTTCTTC.

This chain uses TRBV29-1 with TRBJ2-3; D ambiguous. This CDR3 spans 14 amino acids. V lost 0 bases to trimming and J lost 6 bases, with 13 bases between them. CDR1 is SQVTM and CDR2 is ANQGSEA in the germline V gene. The CDR3 coding sequence is TGCAGCGTTGAAGATACGTTATGGTTTGATACGCAGTATTTT. This sequence encodes CSVEDTLWFDTQYF.

A remark on this clone: In the same sample, other DNA sequences code for this CDR3. The chain links TRBV7-2 to TRBJ2-1; TRBD2 might be the D (5 bases). The V end lost 0 bases, the J end lost 0 bases, and 6 bases lay between the germline ends. The CDR3 consists of 15 residues. Looked up from germline, CDR1 is SGHTA and CDR2 is FQGNSA. The CDR3 DNA sequence: TGTGCCAGCAGCTTAGCGGGGAGCTCCTACAATGAGCAGTTCTTC. This translates into CASSLAGSSYNEQFF.

This clone occurred a few times. V gene TRBV7-6 combines with J gene TRBJ1-1, with D perhaps TRBD1 (5 bases). V gave up 2 bases and J gave up 1 base, with 14 bases separating them. In germline, CDR1 is SGHVS, CDR2 FNYEAQ. This CDR3 is 16 amino acids long. The CDR3 coding sequence is TGTGCCAGCAGCTTATCGGCAGGGCAGGCGAACACTGAAGCTTTCTTT. This gives the protein CASSLSAGQANTEAFF.

This clone was counted once. The chain links TRBV10-3 to TRBJ2-4, with 8 bases fitting TRBD2. The CDR3 loop spans 18 amino acids. CDR1 and CDR2 (germline): ENHRY, SYGVKD. The ends lost 0 bases at V and 0 bases at J; junction bases unmatched: 7. The CDR3 DNA reads TGTGCCATCAGTGAGTCGTTAATCCTAGCGGGAGCCAAAAACATTCAGTACTTC. Translating it yields CAISESLILAGAKNIQYF.

The V gene is TRBV11-2, the J gene TRBJ1-1; D remains unclear. CDR1 is SGHAT, CDR2 FQNNGV, per germline. This CDR3 spans 11 amino acids. The ends were cut back, 2 bases at V and 5 bases at J, with 3 bases in the middle. CDR3 region: CASSLRTEAFF. The CDR3 DNA follows: TGTGCCAGCAGCTTACGGACTGAAGCTTTCTTT.

The chain employs TRBV11-1 and TRBJ1-1; 8 nucleotides agree with TRBD1. The CDR3 runs 13 residues. V was clipped by 7 bases and J by 5 bases; unmatched bases: 6. Germline CDR1 SGHAT, CDR2 FQDESV (reference sequence). The CDR3 DNA reads TGTGCCAGCACCTTTACAGGGGGAACTGAAGCTTTCTTT. Amino acid sequence: CASTFTGGTEAFF. The full variable domain, its missing parts supplied by reference TRBV11-1 and TRBJ1-1, is EAEVAQSPRYKITEKSQAVAFWCDPISGHATLYWYRQILGQGPELLVQFQDESVVDDSQLPKDRFSAERLKGVDSTLKIQPAELGDSAMYLCASTFTGGTEAFFGQGTRLTVV.

In its sample, this clone was seen a few times. The V gene is TRBV5-4, the J gene TRBJ1-2; D is undetermined. The ends were cut back, 4 bases at V and 0 bases at J, with 16 bases in the middle. There are 16 residues in the CDR3. Germline V lookup: CDR1 SGHNT, CDR2 YYREEE (reference sequence). CDR3 coding DNA: TGTGCCAGCAGCCCCCTGGCTCGGGGTTCTAACTATGGCTACACCTTC. Amino acids: CASSPLARGSNYGYTF.